The T cell receptor (beta chain) under discussion was sequenced for a study of T cells in Graves' hyperthyroidism and ophthalmopathy. TCR beta CDR3 regions were amplified from RNA transcripts. The primer set for the first-round RT-PCR of the TCR CDR3 was HTBI. MiXCR, run by TCRdb on the multiplex PCR reads, gives a single entry per CDR3 protein. This table holds some 270,000 distinct CDR3 sequences, 13% found once. Note on this clonotype: Its antigen is not known.

Overall study results and limits: Among thyroid clonotypes expanded above 0.001, most also appeared in blood.

The source of this sequence is a woman aged 25 to 39 with Graves' hyperthyroidism that later progressed to Graves' ophthalmopathy. Sequenced material: blood.

The CDR3 nucleotides read TGTGCCAGCAGCCGAACACAGGGTGGCAATCAGCCCCAGCATTTT. It translates to CASSRTQGGNQPQHF. The chain recombines TRBV28 with TRBJ1-5, with a weak D call TRBD1 (6 bases). Per the germline V gene, CDR1 is MDHEN and CDR2 is SYDVKM. The CDR3 contains 15 residues. V was pared by 6 bases and J by 2 bases, with 14 bases between. Together with reference TRBV28 and TRBJ1-5, the CDR3 gives the full variable domain: DVKVTQSSRYLVKRTGEKVFLECVQDMDHENMFWYRQDPGLGLRLIYFSYDVKMKEKGDIPEGYSVSREKKERFSLILESASTNQTSMYLCASSRTQGGNQPQHFGDGTRLSIL.